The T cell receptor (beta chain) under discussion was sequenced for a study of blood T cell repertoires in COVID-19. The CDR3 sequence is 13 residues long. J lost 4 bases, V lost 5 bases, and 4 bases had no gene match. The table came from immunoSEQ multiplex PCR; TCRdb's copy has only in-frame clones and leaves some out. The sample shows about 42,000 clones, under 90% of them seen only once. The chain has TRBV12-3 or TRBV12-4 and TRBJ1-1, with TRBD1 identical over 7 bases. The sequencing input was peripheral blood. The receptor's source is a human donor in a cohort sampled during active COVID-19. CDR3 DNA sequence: TGTGCCAGCAGTCCCCACAGGGGCACTGAAGCTTTCTTT. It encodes CASSPHRGTEAFF.